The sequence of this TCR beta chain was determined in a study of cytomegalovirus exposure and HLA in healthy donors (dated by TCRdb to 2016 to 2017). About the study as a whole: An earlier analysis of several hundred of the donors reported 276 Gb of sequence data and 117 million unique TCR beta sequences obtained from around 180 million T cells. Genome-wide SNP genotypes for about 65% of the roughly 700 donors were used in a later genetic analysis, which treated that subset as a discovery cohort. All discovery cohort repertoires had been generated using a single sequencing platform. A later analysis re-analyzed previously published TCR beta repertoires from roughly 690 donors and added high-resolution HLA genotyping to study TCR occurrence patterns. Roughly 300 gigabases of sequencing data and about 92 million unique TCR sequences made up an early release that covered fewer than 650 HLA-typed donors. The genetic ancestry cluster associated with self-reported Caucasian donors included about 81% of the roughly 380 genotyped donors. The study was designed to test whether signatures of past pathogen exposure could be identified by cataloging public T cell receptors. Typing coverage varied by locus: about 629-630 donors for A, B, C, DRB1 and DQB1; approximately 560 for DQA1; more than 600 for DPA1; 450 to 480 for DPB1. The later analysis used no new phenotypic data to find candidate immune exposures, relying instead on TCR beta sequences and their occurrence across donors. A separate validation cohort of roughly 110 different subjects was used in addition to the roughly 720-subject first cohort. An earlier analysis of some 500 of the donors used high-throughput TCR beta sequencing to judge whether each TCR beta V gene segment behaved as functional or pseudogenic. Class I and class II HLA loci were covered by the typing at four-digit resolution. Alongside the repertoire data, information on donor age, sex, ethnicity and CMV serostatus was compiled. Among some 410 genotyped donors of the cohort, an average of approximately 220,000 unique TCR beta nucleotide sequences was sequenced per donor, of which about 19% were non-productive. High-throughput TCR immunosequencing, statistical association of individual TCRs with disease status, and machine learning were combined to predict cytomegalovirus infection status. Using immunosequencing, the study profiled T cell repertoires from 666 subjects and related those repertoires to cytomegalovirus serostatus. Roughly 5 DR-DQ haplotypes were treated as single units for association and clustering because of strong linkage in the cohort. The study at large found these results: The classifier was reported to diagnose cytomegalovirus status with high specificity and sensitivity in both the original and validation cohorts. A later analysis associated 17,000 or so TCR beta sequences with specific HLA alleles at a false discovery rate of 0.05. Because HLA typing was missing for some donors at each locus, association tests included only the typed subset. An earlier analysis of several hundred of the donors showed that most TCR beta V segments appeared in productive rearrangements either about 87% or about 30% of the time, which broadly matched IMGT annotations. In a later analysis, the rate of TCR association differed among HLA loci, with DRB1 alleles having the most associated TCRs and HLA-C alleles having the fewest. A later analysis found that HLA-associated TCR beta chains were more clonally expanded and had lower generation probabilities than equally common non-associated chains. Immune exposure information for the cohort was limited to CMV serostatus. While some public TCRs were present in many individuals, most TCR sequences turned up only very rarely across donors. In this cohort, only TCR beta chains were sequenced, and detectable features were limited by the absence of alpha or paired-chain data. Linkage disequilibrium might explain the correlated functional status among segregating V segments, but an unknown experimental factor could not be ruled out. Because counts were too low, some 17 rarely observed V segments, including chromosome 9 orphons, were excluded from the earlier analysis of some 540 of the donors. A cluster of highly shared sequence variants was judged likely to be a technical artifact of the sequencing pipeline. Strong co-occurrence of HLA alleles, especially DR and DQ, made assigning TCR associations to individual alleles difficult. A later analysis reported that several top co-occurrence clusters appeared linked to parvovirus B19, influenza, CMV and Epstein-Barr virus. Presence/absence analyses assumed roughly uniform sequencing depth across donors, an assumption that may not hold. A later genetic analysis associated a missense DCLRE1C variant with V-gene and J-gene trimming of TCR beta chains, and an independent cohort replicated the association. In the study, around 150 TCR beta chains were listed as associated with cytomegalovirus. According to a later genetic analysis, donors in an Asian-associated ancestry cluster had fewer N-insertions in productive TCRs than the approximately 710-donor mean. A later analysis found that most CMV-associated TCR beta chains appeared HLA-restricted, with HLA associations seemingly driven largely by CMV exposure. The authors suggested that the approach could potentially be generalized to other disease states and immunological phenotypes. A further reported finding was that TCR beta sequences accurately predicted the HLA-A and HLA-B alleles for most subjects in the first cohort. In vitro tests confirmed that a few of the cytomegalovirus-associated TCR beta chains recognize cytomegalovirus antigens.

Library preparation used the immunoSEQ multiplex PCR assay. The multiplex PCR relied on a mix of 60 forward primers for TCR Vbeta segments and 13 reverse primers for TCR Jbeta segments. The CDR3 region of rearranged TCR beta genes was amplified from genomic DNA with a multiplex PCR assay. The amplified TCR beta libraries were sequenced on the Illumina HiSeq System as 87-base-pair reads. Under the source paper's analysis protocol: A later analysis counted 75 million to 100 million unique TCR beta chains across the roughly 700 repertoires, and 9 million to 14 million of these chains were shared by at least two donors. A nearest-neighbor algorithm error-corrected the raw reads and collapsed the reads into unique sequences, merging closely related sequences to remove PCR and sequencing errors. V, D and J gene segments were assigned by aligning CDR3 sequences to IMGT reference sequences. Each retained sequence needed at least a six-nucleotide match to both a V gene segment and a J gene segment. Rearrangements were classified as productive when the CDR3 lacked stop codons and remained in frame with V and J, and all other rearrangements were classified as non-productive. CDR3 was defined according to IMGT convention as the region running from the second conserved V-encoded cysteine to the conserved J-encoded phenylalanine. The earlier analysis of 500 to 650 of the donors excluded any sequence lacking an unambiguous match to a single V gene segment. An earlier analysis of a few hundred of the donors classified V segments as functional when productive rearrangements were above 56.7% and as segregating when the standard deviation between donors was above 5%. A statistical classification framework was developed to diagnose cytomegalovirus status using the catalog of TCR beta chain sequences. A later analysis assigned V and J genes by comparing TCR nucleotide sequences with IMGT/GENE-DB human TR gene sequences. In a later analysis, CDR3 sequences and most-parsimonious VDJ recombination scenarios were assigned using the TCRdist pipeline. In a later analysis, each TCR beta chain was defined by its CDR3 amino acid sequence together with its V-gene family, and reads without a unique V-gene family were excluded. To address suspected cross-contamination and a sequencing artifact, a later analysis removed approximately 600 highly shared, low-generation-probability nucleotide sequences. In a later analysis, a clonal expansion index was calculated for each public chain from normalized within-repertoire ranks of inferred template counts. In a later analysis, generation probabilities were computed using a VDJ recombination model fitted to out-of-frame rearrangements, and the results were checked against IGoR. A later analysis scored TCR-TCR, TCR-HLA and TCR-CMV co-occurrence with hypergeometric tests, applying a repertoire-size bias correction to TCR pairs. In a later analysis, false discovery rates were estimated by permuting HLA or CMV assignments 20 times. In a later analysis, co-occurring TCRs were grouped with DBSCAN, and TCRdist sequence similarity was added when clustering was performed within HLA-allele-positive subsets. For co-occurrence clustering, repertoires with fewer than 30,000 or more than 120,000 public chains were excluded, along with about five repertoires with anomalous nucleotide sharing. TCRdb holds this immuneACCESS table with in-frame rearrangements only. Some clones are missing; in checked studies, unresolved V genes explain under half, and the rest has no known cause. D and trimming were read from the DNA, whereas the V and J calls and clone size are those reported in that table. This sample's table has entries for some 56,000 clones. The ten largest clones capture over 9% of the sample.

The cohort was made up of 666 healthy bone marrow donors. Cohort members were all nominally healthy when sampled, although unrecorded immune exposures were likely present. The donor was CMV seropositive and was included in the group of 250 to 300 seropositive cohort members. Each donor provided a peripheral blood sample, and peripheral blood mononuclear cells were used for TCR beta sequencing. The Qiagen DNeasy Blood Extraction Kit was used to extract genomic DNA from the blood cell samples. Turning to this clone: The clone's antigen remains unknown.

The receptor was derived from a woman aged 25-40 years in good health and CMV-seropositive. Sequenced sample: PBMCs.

The CDR3 has the sequence CASGFEGTAYEQYF. The nucleotides read TGTGCTAGTGGTTTCGAGGGTACCGCCTACGAGCAGTACTTC. This chain joins TRBV12-5 to TRBJ2-7; a tentative D match to TRBD2 spans 5 bases. The CDR3, from cysteine to phenylalanine, totals 14 residues. Of the read, only the CDR3 DNA is kept; its 42 bases are in frame from base 1. CDR1 and CDR2 (LGHNT, FRNRAP) derive from the germline V gene. A distance of 11 bases separates the germline ends of V and J, which lose 3 bases and 2 bases respectively.